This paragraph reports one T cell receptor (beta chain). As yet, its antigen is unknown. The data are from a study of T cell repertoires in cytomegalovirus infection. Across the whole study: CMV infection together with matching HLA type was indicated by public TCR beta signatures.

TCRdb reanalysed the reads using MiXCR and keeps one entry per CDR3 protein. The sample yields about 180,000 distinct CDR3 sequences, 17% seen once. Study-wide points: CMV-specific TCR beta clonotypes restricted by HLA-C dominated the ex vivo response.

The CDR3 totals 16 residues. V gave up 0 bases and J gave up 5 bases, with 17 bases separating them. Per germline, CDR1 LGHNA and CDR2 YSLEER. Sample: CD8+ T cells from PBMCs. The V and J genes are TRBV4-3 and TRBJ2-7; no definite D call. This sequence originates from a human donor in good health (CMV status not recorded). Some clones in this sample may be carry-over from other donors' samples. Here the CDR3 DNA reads TGCGCCAGCAGCCAAGAGGAGATCAGTGTTATCCACGAGCAGTACTTC. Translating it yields CASSQEEISVIHEQYF.